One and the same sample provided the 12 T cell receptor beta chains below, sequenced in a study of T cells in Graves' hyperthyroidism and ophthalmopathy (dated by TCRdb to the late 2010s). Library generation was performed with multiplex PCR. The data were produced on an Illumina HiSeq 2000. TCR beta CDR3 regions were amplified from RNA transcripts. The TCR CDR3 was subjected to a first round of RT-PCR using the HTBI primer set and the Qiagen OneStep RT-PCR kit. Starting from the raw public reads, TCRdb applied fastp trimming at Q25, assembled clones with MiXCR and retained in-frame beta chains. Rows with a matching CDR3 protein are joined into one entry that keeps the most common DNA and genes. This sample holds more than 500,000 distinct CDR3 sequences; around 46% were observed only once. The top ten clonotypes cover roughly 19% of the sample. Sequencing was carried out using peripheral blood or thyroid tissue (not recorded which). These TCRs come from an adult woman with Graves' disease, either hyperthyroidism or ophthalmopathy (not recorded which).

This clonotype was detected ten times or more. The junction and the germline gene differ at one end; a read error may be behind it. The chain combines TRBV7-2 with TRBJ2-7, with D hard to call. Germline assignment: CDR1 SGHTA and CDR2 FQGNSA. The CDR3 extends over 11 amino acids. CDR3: CASTLDYEQYF. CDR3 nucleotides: TGTGCCAGCACCTTAGACTACGAGCAGTACTTC.

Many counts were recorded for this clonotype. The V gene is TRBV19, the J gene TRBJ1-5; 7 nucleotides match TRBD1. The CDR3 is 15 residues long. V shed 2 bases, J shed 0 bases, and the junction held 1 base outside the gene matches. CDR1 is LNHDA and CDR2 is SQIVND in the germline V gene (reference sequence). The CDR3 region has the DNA TGTGCCAGTAGTATAAACAGGGGTAGCAATCAGCCCCAGCATTTT. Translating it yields CASSINRGSNQPQHF.

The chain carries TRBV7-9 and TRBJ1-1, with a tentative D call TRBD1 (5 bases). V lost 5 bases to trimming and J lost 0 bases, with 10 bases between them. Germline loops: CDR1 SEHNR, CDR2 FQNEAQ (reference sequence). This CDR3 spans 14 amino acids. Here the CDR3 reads CASSPGPLNTEAFF. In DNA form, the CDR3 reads TGTGCCAGCAGCCCGGGACCTCTGAACACTGAAGCTTTCTTT.

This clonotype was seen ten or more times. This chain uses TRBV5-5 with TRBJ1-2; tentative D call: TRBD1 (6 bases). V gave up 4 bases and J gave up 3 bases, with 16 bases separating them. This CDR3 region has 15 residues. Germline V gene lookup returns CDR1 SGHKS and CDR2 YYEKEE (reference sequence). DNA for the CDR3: TGTGCCAGCAGCCCCAATCCGGGGGCGGACTATGGCTACACCTTC. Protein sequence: CASSPNPGADYGYTF.

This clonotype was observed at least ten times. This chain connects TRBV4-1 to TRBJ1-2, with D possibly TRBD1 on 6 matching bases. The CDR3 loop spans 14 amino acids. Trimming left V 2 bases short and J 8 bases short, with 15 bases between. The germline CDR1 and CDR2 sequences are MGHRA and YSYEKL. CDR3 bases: TGCGCCAGCAGCCAAACGGGGGCAATTGTAGGCTACACCTTC. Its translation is CASSQTGAIVGYTF.

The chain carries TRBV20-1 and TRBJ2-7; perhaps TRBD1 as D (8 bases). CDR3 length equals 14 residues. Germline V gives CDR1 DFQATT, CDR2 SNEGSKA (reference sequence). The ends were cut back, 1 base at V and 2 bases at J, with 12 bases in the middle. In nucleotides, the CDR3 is TGCAGTGCTAGAGGACAGGGGAGGGCCTACGAGCAGTACTTC. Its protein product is CSARGQGRAYEQYF.

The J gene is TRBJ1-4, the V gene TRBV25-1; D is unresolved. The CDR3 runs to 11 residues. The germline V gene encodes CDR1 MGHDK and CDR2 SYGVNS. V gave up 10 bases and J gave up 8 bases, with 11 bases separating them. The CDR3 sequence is CATLGSEKLFF. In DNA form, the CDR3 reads TGTGCCACGCTCGGATCCGAAAAACTGTTTTTT.

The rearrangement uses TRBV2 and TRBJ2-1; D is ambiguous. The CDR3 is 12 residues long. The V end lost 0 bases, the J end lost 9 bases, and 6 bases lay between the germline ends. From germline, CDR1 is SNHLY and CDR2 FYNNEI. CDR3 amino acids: CASSEARIEQFF. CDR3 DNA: TGTGCCAGCAGTGAAGCGAGGATTGAGCAGTTCTTC.

CDR3 DNA: TGTGCCAGCAGCTATCTAGCGGGAGTAAACGAGCAGTACTTC. This translates into CASSYLAGVNEQYF. The chain employs TRBV7-2 and TRBJ2-7; 10 nucleotides agree with TRBD2. The CDR3 is made up of 14 amino acids. V lost 4 bases, J lost 5 bases, and 5 bases stayed unmatched. Germline V CDR1 and CDR2: SGHTA, FQGNSA. Based on the CDR3 plus reference TRBV7-2 and TRBJ2-7, the full variable domain is GAGVSQSPSNKVTEKGKDVELRCDPISGHTALYWYRQSLGQGLEFLIYFQGNSAPDKSGLPSDRFSAERTGGSVSTLTIQRTQQEDSAVYLCASSYLAGVNEQYFGPGTRLTVT.

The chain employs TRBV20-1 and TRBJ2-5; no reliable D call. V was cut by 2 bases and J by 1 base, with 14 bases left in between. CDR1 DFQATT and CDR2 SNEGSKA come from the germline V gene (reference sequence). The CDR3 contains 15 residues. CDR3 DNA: TGCAGTGCTAGACACCCCAGTGTCGTCCAAGAGACCCAGTACTTC. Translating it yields CSARHPSVVQETQYF.

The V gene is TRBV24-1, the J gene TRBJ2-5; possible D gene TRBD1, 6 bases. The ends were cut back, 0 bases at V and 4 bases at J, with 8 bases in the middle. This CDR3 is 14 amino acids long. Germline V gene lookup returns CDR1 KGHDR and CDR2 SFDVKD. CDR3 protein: CATSDLGRGETQYF. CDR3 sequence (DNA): TGTGCCACCAGTGATTTGGGCAGGGGAGAGACCCAGTACTTC.

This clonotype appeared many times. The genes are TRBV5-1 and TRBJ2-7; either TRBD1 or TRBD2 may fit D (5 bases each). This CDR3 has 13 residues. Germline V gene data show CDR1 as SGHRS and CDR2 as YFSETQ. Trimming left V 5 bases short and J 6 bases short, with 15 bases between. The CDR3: CASRRWGSGEQYF. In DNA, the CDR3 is TGCGCCAGCAGGCGCTGGGGGTCCGGCGAGCAGTACTTC.